One and the same sample provided the 25 T cell receptor beta chains below, sequenced in a study of response to subunit inactivated influenza vaccine. TCRdb reanalysed the RT-PCR reads using MiXCR and keeps one entry per CDR3 protein. The data hold a few hundred thousand distinct CDR3 sequences, with 20% to 25% observed a single time. Sample: PBMCs from blood, taken about 20 months after vaccination. The receptors here all came from a man aged 45 to 70 who received an inactivated influenza vaccine.

In its sample, this clonotype was seen a few times. The CDR3 reads CASSLGAFGQGNTEAFF. The CDR3 nucleotides are TGCGCCAGCAGCTTGGGTGCTTTTGGACAGGGGAACACTGAAGCTTTCTTT. The chain has TRBV5-1 and TRBJ1-1; 8 bases align to TRBD1. The length of the CDR3 is 17 residues. V trimming: 0 bases; J trimming: 1 base; junction bases outside the gene matches: 8. Germline values: CDR1 SGHRS, CDR2 YFSETQ.

CDR3 sequence: CASSLAVRSNTGELFF. The CDR3, as DNA: TGCGCCAGCAGCTTGGCGGTGCGGTCGAACACCGGGGAGCTGTTTTTT. This chain uses TRBV5-1 with TRBJ2-2; D gene uncertain. The length of the CDR3 is 16 residues. V gave up 0 bases and J gave up 0 bases, with 9 bases separating them. Germline CDR1 SGHRS, CDR2 YFSETQ.

This clonotype was counted a few times. The chain links TRBV28 to TRBJ1-1, with D possibly TRBD1 on 6 matching bases. Trimming left V 5 bases short and J 5 bases short, with 18 bases between. Germline V CDR1 and CDR2: MDHEN, SYDVKM. The CDR3 covers 15 residues. CDR3 in DNA: TGTGCCAGCAGTCTAGGGGATGGGGGCTTTACTGAAGCTTTCTTT. Translated: CASSLGDGGFTEAFF.

The chain links TRBV3-1 to TRBJ1-2; TRBD1 might be the D (5 bases). V lost 7 bases to trimming and J lost 7 bases, with 22 bases between them. Germline V gives CDR1 LGHDT, CDR2 YNNKEL (reference sequence). The CDR3 totals 15 residues. CDR3 sequence (DNA): TGTGCCAGCAACTCCAGGATCGGTCTCCAGGGTGGCTACACCTTC. It is translated as CASNSRIGLQGGYTF.

This clonotype was recorded at least ten times. The gene calls are TRBV20-1 and TRBJ1-1, with D perhaps matching TRBD1 (5 bases). The CDR3 spans 15 residues. Trimming shortened V by 1 base and J by 0 bases, and 12 bases separated the two germline ends. The V gene's germline CDR1 is DFQATT and CDR2 SNEGSKA (reference sequence). CDR3: CSARGGAGMNTEAFF. The CDR3, as DNA: TGCAGTGCTAGAGGAGGGGCGGGAATGAACACTGAAGCTTTCTTT.

The rearrangement links TRBV15 to TRBJ2-1; 8 bases match TRBD2. Losses at the gene ends were 0 bases for V and 7 bases for J; bases not matched to a gene: 11. Germline lookup yields CDR1 LNHNV and CDR2 YYDKDF (reference sequence). This CDR3 is 17 amino acids long. CDR3 nucleotides: TGTGCCACCAGCAGAGAAATAGAAGCGGGAGCGTTGAATGAGCAGTTCTTC. Translating it yields CATSREIEAGALNEQFF.

The chain is built from TRBV7-2 and TRBJ2-3, with 9 positions matching TRBD2. The germline V gene encodes CDR1 SGHTA and CDR2 FQGNSA. CDR3 length: 16 amino acids. The V segment lost 4 bases and the J segment 6 bases; nucleotides outside the gene matches: 11. The CDR3 spells CASSSTRLAVGDTQYF. The CDR3 DNA is TGTGCCAGCAGCTCAACTAGACTAGCGGTGGGGGATACGCAGTATTTT. Together with reference TRBV7-2 and TRBJ2-3, the CDR3 gives the full variable domain: GAGVSQSPSNKVTEKGKDVELRCDPISGHTALYWYRQSLGQGLEFLIYFQGNSAPDKSGLPSDRFSAERTGGSVSTLTIQRTQQEDSAVYLCASSSTRLAVGDTQYFGPGTRLTVL.

This clonotype was observed many times. The rearrangement joins TRBV24-1 to TRBJ2-1; D is undetermined. This CDR3 comprises 14 residues. Trimming cost V 2 bases and J 6 bases, with 10 bases left between them. Germline V gene data show CDR1 as KGHDR and CDR2 as SFDVKD. The CDR3 sequence: CATSDSFRGNEQFF. The CDR3 nucleotides are TGTGCCACCAGTGATTCTTTCAGAGGCAATGAGCAGTTCTTC.

The J gene is TRBJ2-3, the V gene TRBV6-1; 7 nucleotides align to TRBD1. This CDR3 has 15 amino acids. Trimming removed 5 bases from V and 2 bases from J; junction bases left unmatched: 7. Germline V gives CDR1 MNHNS, CDR2 SASEGT. This chain's CDR3 is CASSTGTAYTDTQYF. The DNA for the CDR3 is TGTGCCAGCAGTACCGGGACAGCCTACACAGATACGCAGTATTTT.

The CDR3 sequence: CASSYRGPGVNQPQHF. As DNA, the CDR3 is TGTGCCAGCAGTTACAGGGGGCCAGGGGTCAATCAGCCCCAGCATTTT. The J gene is TRBJ1-5, the V gene TRBV6-6, with 7 bases lining up with TRBD1. From germline, CDR1 is MNHNY and CDR2 SVGAGI (reference sequence). The length of the CDR3 is 16 residues. V dropped 2 bases and J dropped 3; count of bases not matched to a gene: 7.

This clonotype was observed a few times. Here the CDR3 DNA reads TGTGCCACCAGCAGGACACCAGGACAGGGCTATGGCTACACCTTC. Protein sequence: CATSRTPGQGYGYTF. The genes are TRBV15 and TRBJ1-2, with 8 bases lining up with TRBD1. Per the germline V gene, CDR1 is LNHNV and CDR2 is YYDKDF (reference sequence). The CDR3 has 15 amino acids. J was trimmed by 4 bases and V by 3 bases; bases with no gene match: 7.

The chain couples TRBV6-5 to TRBJ1-5; D is ambiguous. Germline CDR1 and CDR2: MNHEY and SVGAGI. The CDR3 is 15 residues long. Trimming removed 0 bases at V and 4 bases at J, with 10 bases between. The CDR3 loop reads CASSYSVGNNQPQHF. CDR3 sequence (DNA): TGTGCCAGCAGTTACTCCGTCGGGAATAATCAGCCCCAGCATTTT.

This chain joins TRBV7-2 and TRBJ1-2, with D maybe TRBD1 (5 bases). This CDR3 contains 13 residues. V was shortened by 4 bases and J by 13 bases, with 19 bases between the two germline ends. Germline assignment: CDR1 SGHTA and CDR2 FQGNSA. CDR3 in DNA: TGTGCCAGCAGCTCGCGGGGAGGGGCCAAGTGCACCTTC. Translation: CASSSRGGAKCTF.

J is TRBJ2-6 and V is TRBV25-1; D unclear. Germline loops: CDR1 MGHDK, CDR2 SYGVNS. This CDR3 region has 15 residues. Deletions cut 1 base from V and 2 bases from J, with 6 bases between. CDR3 nucleotides: TGTGCCAGCAGTGAATGGGGTGCTGGGGCCAACGTCCTGACTTTC. Residues: CASSEWGAGANVLTF.

The chain recombines TRBV10-3 with TRBJ2-3; D remains ambiguous. The CDR3 has 11 residues. The V end was cut by 8 bases, the J end by 7 bases, with 10 bases between. CDR1 and CDR2 (germline): ENHRY, SYGVKD. The CDR3 DNA reads as TGTGCCATCCAGAATGGGTATACGCAGTATTTT. Translation gives CAIQNGYTQYF.

The rearrangement links TRBV29-1 to TRBJ1-1; D remains unclear. V was cut by 6 bases and J by 8 bases, with 13 bases left in between. The CDR3 loop spans 11 amino acids. The germline gives CDR1 SQVTM, CDR2 ANQGSEA. The CDR3 DNA is TGCAGCGTGGGTTCCGGACCAGAAGCTTTCTTT. Encoded protein: CSVGSGPEAFF.

This clonotype was observed once. This sequence joins TRBV10-1 and TRBJ2-1; 8 nucleotides agree with TRBD2. J gave up 3 bases and V 6 bases, and 7 bases lay outside the gene matches. Germline V gives CDR1 WNHNN, CDR2 SYGVQD (reference sequence). CDR3 length equals 15 residues. The CDR3 sequence is CASSQLRGGYNEQFF. In nucleotides, the CDR3 is TGCGCCAGCAGCCAACTTCGGGGGGGCTACAATGAGCAGTTCTTC.

This clonotype was seen ten or more times. The chain links TRBV7-9 to TRBJ2-1; possibly TRBD2 for D (7 bases). Looked up from germline, CDR1 is SEHNR and CDR2 is FQNEAQ (reference sequence). V was pared by 0 bases and J by 4 bases, with 13 bases between. The CDR3 contains 16 residues. CDR3 amino acids: CASSLALGGPYNEQFF. Here the CDR3 DNA reads TGTGCCAGCAGCTTAGCGCTCGGGGGGCCTTACAATGAGCAGTTCTTC.

CDR3 DNA sequence: TGTGCCAGCAGTTTAAACTTAGCGGGAGATTTCTTC. It translates to CASSLNLAGDFF. The V call is TRBV28, the J call TRBJ2-1; 9 nucleotides match TRBD2. Germline CDR1 reads MDHEN; CDR2 reads SYDVKM. This CDR3 is 12 amino acids long. V lost 2 bases and J lost 16; bases outside the gene matches: 6.

This clonotype was observed many times. This chain connects TRBV11-2 to TRBJ1-1; 8 nucleotides agree with TRBD1. Germline CDR1 reads SGHAT; CDR2 reads FQNNGV. CDR3 length equals 14 residues. J was trimmed by 1 base and V by 4 bases; bases with no gene match: 2. This chain's CDR3 is CASSSTGGNTEAFF. DNA for the CDR3: TGTGCCAGCAGCTCAACAGGGGGGAACACTGAAGCTTTCTTT.

V is TRBV13 and J is TRBJ2-1; no definite D call. The CDR3 is made up of 14 amino acids. CDR1 is PRHDT, CDR2 FYEKMQ, per germline (reference sequence). Deletions cut 2 bases from V and 6 bases from J, with 11 bases between. This CDR3 is CASSLYSIANEQFF. The CDR3 DNA follows: TGTGCCAGCAGCTTATATTCGATAGCCAATGAGCAGTTCTTC.

This clonotype was seen a handful of times. This sequence joins TRBV2 and TRBJ1-4, with 8 positions matching TRBD1. Losses at the gene ends were 2 bases for V and 7 bases for J; bases not matched to a gene: 6. This CDR3 spans 15 amino acids. Germline values: CDR1 SNHLY, CDR2 FYNNEI. The CDR3, as DNA: TGTGCCAGCAGTGAACAGGGGGCGCTTGGTGAAAAACTGTTTTTT. This codes for CASSEQGALGEKLFF.

This chain connects TRBV7-9 to TRBJ1-1; 7 nucleotides line up with TRBD1. CDR3 size: 13 residues. Trimming at V came to 6 bases and at J to 3 bases, leaving 4 bases not matched to a gene. Germline CDR1 reads SEHNR; CDR2 reads FQNEAQ (reference sequence). CDR3 amino acids: CASSNRGDTEAFF. As DNA, the CDR3 is TGTGCCAGCAGTAACAGGGGCGACACTGAAGCTTTCTTT.

This clonotype was detected only a few times. The chain has TRBV6-5 and TRBJ2-7; TRBD2 aligns across 7 bases. V lost 0 bases and J lost 2; bases outside the gene matches: 4. CDR1 and CDR2 (germline): MNHEY, SVGAGI. The CDR3 runs to 15 residues. The CDR3 protein is CASSYSPRETYEQYF. CDR3 sequence (DNA): TGTGCCAGCAGTTACTCACCGCGGGAGACCTACGAGCAGTACTTC.

The chain combines TRBV28 with TRBJ1-2, with 9 bases identical to TRBD1. Trimming cost V 3 bases and J 8 bases; bases outside gene matches: 7. This CDR3 spans 14 amino acids. Germline assignment: CDR1 MDHEN and CDR2 SYDVKM. As DNA, the CDR3 is TGTGCCAGCAGTTTGGGGACAGGGCTACTCGGCTACACCTTC. Translated, it gives CASSLGTGLLGYTF.